One and the same sample provided the 15 T cell receptor beta chains below, sequenced in a study of control samples from healthy donors and cancer patients. Some clones are missing from TCRdb's copy, which holds only in-frame ones; the method was immunoSEQ multiplex PCR. The table has 120,000 or so clones, roughly 94% seen once. Sequenced input: blood. The receptors derive from a man under 40 in good health.

The rearrangement joins TRBV5-1 to TRBJ1-1, with D uncertain. CDR3 length equals 14 residues. The V end lost 4 bases, the J end lost 1 base, and 11 bases lay between the germline ends. Germline-derived CDR1 and CDR2 are SGHRS and YFSETQ. CDR3 amino acids: CASSPPGRNTEAFF. In DNA form, the CDR3 reads TGCGCCAGCAGCCCCCCGGGGAGGAACACTGAAGCTTTCTTT.

V is TRBV9 and J is TRBJ2-1; 12 bases line up with TRBD2. This CDR3 is built from 15 residues. CDR1 SGDLS and CDR2 YYNGEE come from the germline V gene. The V and J ends lost 0 bases and 8 bases, in that order; junction bases with no gene match: 3. The CDR3 DNA reads TGTGCCAGCAGCGTAGCGTCTAGCGGGGGGGATGAGCAGTTCTTC. Its protein is CASSVASSGGDEQFF.

The chain links TRBV6-5 to TRBJ2-1, with 9 bases identical to TRBD2. This CDR3 has 16 amino acids. Germline V CDR1 and CDR2: MNHEY, SVGAGI. The junction had 4 bases not matched to a gene; V was cut back by 2 bases and J by 2 bases. Written as DNA, the CDR3 is TGTGCCAGCAGTTACGACGGCGGGGGGGCCTACAATGAGCAGTTCTTC. Protein sequence: CASSYDGGGAYNEQFF.

The chain joins TRBV11-3 to TRBJ2-2; D possibly corresponds to TRBD1 (5 bases). Germline loops: CDR1 SGHNT, CDR2 YENEEA. There are 14 residues in the CDR3. Trimming removed 3 bases from V and 4 bases from J, with 9 bases in between. CDR3 nucleotides: TGTGCCAGCAGCTTTGTTCAGGGCACCGGGGAGCTGTTTTTT. Its translation is CASSFVQGTGELFF.

The chain employs TRBV6-2 or TRBV6-3 and TRBJ1-3, with TRBD1 matching 8 bases. Trimming took 4 bases from V and 4 from J; bases not matched to a gene: 9. Germline V gene sequence: CDR1 MNHEY, CDR2 SVGEGT. CDR3 size: 16 residues. The CDR3 nucleotides are TGTGCCAGCAGTTCCGGACAGGGTATCATCGGAAACACCATATATTTT. Its protein is CASSSGQGIIGNTIYF.

The chain joins TRBV27 to TRBJ2-1; TRBD2 matches 9 bases. V lost 0 bases and J lost 4; bases outside the gene matches: 4. Germline CDR1 MNHEY, CDR2 SMNVEV (reference sequence). This CDR3 has 16 residues. The CDR3: CASSLSGTSLYNEQFF. CDR3 in DNA: TGTGCCAGCAGTTTATCCGGGACTAGCCTATACAATGAGCAGTTCTTC.

V is TRBV18 and J is TRBJ1-1; possibly TRBD1 for D (5 bases). The CDR3 extends over 15 amino acids. Germline CDR1 reads KGHSH; CDR2 reads LQKENI. Trimming removed 1 base at V and 6 bases at J, with 15 bases between. The CDR3 DNA follows: TGTGCCAGCTCACCACTGGGGGAAGGGAGCGCTGAAGCTTTCTTT. Its protein is CASSPLGEGSAEAFF. The full variable domain, its missing parts supplied by reference TRBV18 and TRBJ1-1, is NAGVMQNPRHLVRRRGQEARLRCSPMKGHSHVYWYRQLPEEGLKFMVYLQKENIIDESGMPKERFSAEFPKEGPSILRIQQVVRGDSAAYFCASSPLGEGSAEAFFGQGTRLTVV.

CDR3 nucleotide sequence: TGTGCCAGCAGTTATACAGGGGACGGCACTGAAGCTTTCTTT. Protein: CASSYTGDGTEAFF. The chain couples TRBV6-2 or TRBV6-3 to TRBJ1-1, with 7 bases aligning to TRBD1. The CDR3 has 14 amino acids. V gave up 3 bases and J gave up 4 bases; unmatched junction bases: 5. Germline CDR1 and CDR2: MNHEY and SVGEGT.

This chain uses TRBV6-1 with TRBJ1-3, with D unresolved. This CDR3 comprises 16 residues. V was clipped by 2 bases and J by 0 bases, with 11 bases between them. CDR1 and CDR2 from the germline V gene are MNHNS and SASEGT. The CDR3 here is CASSELLRISGNTIYF. The DNA of the CDR3 is TGTGCCAGCAGTGAACTTCTACGGATCTCTGGAAACACCATATATTTT.

This chain joins TRBV5-1 and TRBJ1-5; D gene unclear. V was pared by 2 bases and J by 4 bases, with 7 bases between. The V gene's germline CDR1 is SGHRS and CDR2 YFSETQ. The CDR3 consists of 13 residues. CDR3 DNA: TGCGCCAGCAGCTTTCAAGGTAATCAGCCCCAGCATTTT. This encodes CASSFQGNQPQHF.

The CDR3 loop is CASSDMVFPTYEQYF. For the CDR3, the DNA is TGTGCCAGCAGTGACATGGTATTCCCAACCTACGAGCAGTACTTC. The chain has TRBV2 and TRBJ2-7; the D is unclear. The CDR3 runs to 15 residues. The germline CDR1 and CDR2 sequences are SNHLY and FYNNEI. V lost 3 bases, J lost 2 bases, and 14 bases lay in between.

The chain uses TRBV5-1 and TRBJ1-1; TRBD1 is a possible D gene (5 bases). Germline V gene sequence: CDR1 SGHRS, CDR2 YFSETQ. The CDR3 sequence is 16 residues long. V was shortened by 1 base and J by 3 bases, with 16 bases between the two germline ends. The CDR3 here is CASSLSGGGGDTEAFF. The CDR3 bases are TGCGCCAGCAGCTTGTCTGGGGGTGGAGGTGACACTGAAGCTTTCTTT.

The chain links TRBV6-6 to TRBJ1-1; D is unclear. Germline assignment: CDR1 MNHNY and CDR2 SVGAGI (reference sequence). This CDR3 contains 11 residues. Between the trimmed V and J ends, which lost 6 bases and 5 bases, there was a span of 7 bases. The CDR3 is CASSGRTEAFF. The CDR3 region has the DNA TGTGCCAGCAGCGGGAGAACTGAAGCTTTCTTT.

The rearrangement joins TRBV5-1 to TRBJ1-2, with TRBD1 identical over 12 bases. J lost 6 bases, V lost 0 bases, and 6 bases had no gene match. CDR1 SGHRS and CDR2 YFSETQ come from the germline V gene. The CDR3 runs to 16 residues. The CDR3 DNA sequence: TGCGCCAGCAGCTTGGAAGGGACAGGGGGCATTAATGGCTACACCTTC. It specifies CASSLEGTGGINGYTF.

The chain uses TRBV5-4 and TRBJ2-1; 7 bases map to TRBD1. The ends lost 3 bases at V and 7 bases at J; junction bases unmatched: 10. CDR1 is SGHNT and CDR2 is YYREEE in the germline V gene (reference sequence). CDR3 length: 15 amino acids. The DNA of the CDR3 is TGTGCCAGCAGCTCAAGACAGGGTGAAAGGAATGAGCAGTTCTTC. It yields the protein CASSSRQGERNEQFF.